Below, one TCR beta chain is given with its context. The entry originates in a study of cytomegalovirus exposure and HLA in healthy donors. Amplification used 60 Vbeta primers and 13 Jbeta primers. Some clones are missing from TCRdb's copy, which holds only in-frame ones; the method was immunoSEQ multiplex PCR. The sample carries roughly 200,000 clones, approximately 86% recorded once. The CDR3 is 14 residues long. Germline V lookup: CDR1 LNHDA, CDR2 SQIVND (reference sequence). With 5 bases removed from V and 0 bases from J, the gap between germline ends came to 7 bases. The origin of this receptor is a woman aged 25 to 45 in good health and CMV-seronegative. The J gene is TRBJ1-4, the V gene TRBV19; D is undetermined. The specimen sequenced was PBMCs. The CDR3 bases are TGTGCCAGTAGTTTCCCCTCAACTAATGAAAAACTGTTTTTT. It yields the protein CASSFPSTNEKLFF.